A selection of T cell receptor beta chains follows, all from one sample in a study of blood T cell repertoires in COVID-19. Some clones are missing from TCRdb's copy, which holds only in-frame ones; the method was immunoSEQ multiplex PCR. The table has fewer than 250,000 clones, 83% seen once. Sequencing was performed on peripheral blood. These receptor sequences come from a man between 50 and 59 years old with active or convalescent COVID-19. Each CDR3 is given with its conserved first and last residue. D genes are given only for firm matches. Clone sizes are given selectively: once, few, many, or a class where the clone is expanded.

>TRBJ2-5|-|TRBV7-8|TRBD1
CASSYRTGGSETQYF
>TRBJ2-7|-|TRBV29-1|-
CSVRQASYEQYF
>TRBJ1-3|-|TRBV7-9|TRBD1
CASRSQRTGDSGNTIYF
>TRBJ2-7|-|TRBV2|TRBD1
CASSDWDRFYEQYF
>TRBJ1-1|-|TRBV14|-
CASSQEEGRAEAFF
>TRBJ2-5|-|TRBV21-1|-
CASSKVPSTQYF
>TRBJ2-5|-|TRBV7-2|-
CASSFSQGETQYF
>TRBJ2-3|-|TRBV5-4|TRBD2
CASSLGLVPDTQYF
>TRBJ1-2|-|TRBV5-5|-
CASSPWTGSNYGYTF
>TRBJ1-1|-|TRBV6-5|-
CASKRAMNTEAFF
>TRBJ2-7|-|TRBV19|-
CASSIRSGAVGEQYF
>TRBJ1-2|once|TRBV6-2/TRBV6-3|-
CASNPPESGYGYTF
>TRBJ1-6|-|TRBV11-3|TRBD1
CASSSSDRGENSPLHF
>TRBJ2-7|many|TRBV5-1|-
CASSLGQYVHEQYF
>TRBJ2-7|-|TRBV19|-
CASSISPYYEQYF
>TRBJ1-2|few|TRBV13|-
CASSGGLPGYGYTF
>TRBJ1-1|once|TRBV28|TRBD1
CASSSGQRTEAFF
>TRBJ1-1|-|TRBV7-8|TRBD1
CASSLNGRGSGWYTEAFF
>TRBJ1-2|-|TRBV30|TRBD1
CAWGTDRDRVGLTYGYTF
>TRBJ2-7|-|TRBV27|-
CASRRGRPSYEQYF
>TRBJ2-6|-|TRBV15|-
CATSRGGSGANVLTF
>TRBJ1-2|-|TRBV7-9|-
CASSPNTAGHGYTF
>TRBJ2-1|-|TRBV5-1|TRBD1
CASSRDRNNEQFF
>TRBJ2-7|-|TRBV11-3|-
CASSSRRDSVNEQYF
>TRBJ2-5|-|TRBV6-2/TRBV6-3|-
CASSYPRRGLETQYF
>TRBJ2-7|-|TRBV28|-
CAARAEYEQYF
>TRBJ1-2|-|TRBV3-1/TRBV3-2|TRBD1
CASSQGGQGALGYTF
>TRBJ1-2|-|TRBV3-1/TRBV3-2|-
CASSQAQGTGYTF
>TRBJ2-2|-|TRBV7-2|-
CASSLGPANTGELFF
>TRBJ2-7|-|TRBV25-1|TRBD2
CASWGGVHSYEQYF
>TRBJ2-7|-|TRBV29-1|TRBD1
CSARQGSSEQYF
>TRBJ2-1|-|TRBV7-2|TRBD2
CASSSRRTSDLYNEQFF
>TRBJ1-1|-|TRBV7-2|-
CASSPTMGGATEAFF
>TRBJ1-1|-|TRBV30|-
CAWITRVGTEAFF
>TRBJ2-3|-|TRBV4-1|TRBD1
CASSQGGQGYLDTQYF
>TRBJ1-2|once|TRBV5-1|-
CASSPNRGARDF
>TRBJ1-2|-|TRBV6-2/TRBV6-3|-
CASSYREGDYGYTF
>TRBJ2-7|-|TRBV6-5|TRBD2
CASSNGRGYEQYF
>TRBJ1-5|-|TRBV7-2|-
CASSLGQLNQPQHF
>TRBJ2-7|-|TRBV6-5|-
CASSTQAEQYF
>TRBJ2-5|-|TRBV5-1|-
CASSLSGSETQYF
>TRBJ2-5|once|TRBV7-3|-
CASSLTAGPQETQYF